The 19 T cell receptor beta chains below were found in one sample sequenced in a study of T cell responses to AZD1222 COVID-19 vaccine. Produced via immunoSEQ multiplex PCR; TCRdb's table is partial and in-frame only. The sample has about 97,000 clones; 75% to 90% are singletons. This material consisted of peripheral blood, taken on day 0 of AZD1222 vaccination. The receptors were gathered from an adult in good health.

This chain connects TRBV5-1 to TRBJ2-7, with a weak D call TRBD1 (6 bases). Trimming left V 1 base short and J 1 base short, with 9 bases between. The germline V gene has CDR1 SGHRS and CDR2 YFSETQ. The CDR3 covers 14 residues. CDR3 region: CASSLMGTSYEQYF. CDR3 nucleotide sequence: TGCGCCAGCAGCTTGATGGGGACATCCTACGAGCAGTACTTC.

V usage is TRBV7-2 and J usage is TRBJ2-7; the match to TRBD1 covers 9 bases. The germline V gene has CDR1 SGHTA and CDR2 FQGNSA. V shed 4 bases and J 4 bases; nucleotides not matched to a gene: 8. The CDR3 length is 15 residues. CDR3: CASSYSRDRAYEQYF. The CDR3 nucleotides are TGTGCCAGCAGCTACTCTAGGGACAGGGCTTACGAGCAGTACTTC.

This chain joins TRBV5-1 and TRBJ1-2; possible D gene TRBD1, 6 bases. V lost 0 bases and J lost 2, with 8 bases in between. CDR3 length equals 14 residues. Looked up from germline, CDR1 is SGHRS and CDR2 is YFSETQ. DNA for the CDR3: TGCGCCAGCAGCTTGGGGGGGCCGAACTATGGCTACACCTTC. Translating gives CASSLGGPNYGYTF.

The chain is built from TRBV5-1 and TRBJ2-3, with TRBD1 identical over 7 bases. CDR1 and CDR2 (germline): SGHRS, YFSETQ. V gave up 7 bases and J gave up 2 bases; unmatched junction bases: 4. This CDR3 is 13 amino acids long. The CDR3 DNA follows: TGCGCCAGCCAACAGGGGTCCACAGATACGCAGTATTTT. Its translation: CASQQGSTDTQYF.

The gene calls are TRBV7-3 and TRBJ2-3; 10 bases align to TRBD2. Per the germline V gene, CDR1 is SGHTA and CDR2 is FQGTGA. The CDR3 has 15 residues. V lost 6 bases to trimming and J lost 1 base; unmatched junction nucleotides: 4. The CDR3 DNA reads as TGTGCCAGCAGTCTCGGGACTAGCGGCACAGATACGCAGTATTTT. This translates into CASSLGTSGTDTQYF.

This clone came up once. Written as DNA, the CDR3 is TGTGCCAGCAGCGGAGGGGTCAGGCTCAGGGCCTCCGCGAACACCGGGGAGCTGTTTTTT. Protein: CASSGGVRLRASANTGELFF. The chain couples TRBV9 to TRBJ2-2, with D possibly called TRBD1 or TRBD2 (5 bases each). Trimming pared 3 bases from V and 0 bases from J, leaving 24 bases between. Germline V gives CDR1 SGDLS, CDR2 YYNGEE. This CDR3 has 20 residues.

The gene calls are TRBV12-3 or TRBV12-4 and TRBJ2-7; unclear D gene. V lost 5 bases and J lost 4, with 6 bases in between. This CDR3 contains 11 residues. CDR3: CASSEWYEQYF. CDR3 nucleotides: TGTGCCAGCAGTGAATGGTACGAGCAGTACTTC.

Comments on this clone: Compared with germline, one end of the junction differs, possibly owing to a read error. The chain employs TRBV5-1 and TRBJ2-3, with D perhaps assigned TRBD1 or TRBD2 (6 bases each). CDR1 and CDR2 from the germline V gene are SGHRS and YFSETQ. CDR3 length: 13 residues. DNA of the CDR3: TGCGCCAGCACTCTGGGGGGCACGGATACGCAGTATTTT. As protein: CASTLGGTDTQYF.

The rearrangement links TRBV13 to TRBJ1-2; the D gene is possibly TRBD1 (5 bases). The CDR3 spans 15 residues. The germline V and J ends were trimmed by 1 base and 3 bases, with 12 bases remaining between them. Per the germline V gene, CDR1 is PRHDT and CDR2 is FYEKMQ (reference sequence). CDR3 sequence reads: CASSLVGRADYGYTF. The CDR3 DNA reads as TGTGCCAGCAGCTTAGTCGGCAGGGCGGACTATGGCTACACCTTC.

The CDR3 bases are TGTGCCAGCAGTTGGGGGACTAGGAACAATGAGCAGTTCTTC. Its protein is CASSWGTRNNEQFF. The V gene is TRBV3-1 (or the pseudogene TRBV3-2), the J gene TRBJ2-1; 8 bases fit TRBD2. Trimming removed 6 bases from V and 5 bases from J; junction bases left unmatched: 6. From germline, CDR1 is LGHDT and CDR2 YNNKEL (reference sequence). The CDR3 runs to 14 residues.

This chain joins TRBV27 and TRBJ2-7; the D is unclear. The V end was cut by 0 bases, the J end by 7 bases, with 10 bases between. The length of the CDR3 is 13 residues. The germline gives CDR1 MNHEY, CDR2 SMNVEV (reference sequence). The CDR3 DNA reads as TGTGCCAGCAGTTTATCCATCAAGTGGGAGCAGTACTTC. Its translation is CASSLSIKWEQYF.

The V and J genes are TRBV15 and TRBJ2-1; D possibly corresponds to TRBD1 (5 bases). Per germline, CDR1 LNHNV and CDR2 YYDKDF (reference sequence). CDR3 size: 15 residues. Trimming removed 8 bases from V and 1 base from J, with 15 bases in between. DNA for the CDR3: TGTGCCACCTCTTCGAAGGGGTTTTCCTACAATGAGCAGTTCTTC. It yields the protein CATSSKGFSYNEQFF. Full variable domain (remainder filled in from reference TRBV15 and TRBJ2-1): DAMVIQNPRYQVTQFGKPVTLSCSQTLNHNVMYWYQQKSSQAPKLLFHYYDKDFNNEADTPDNFQSRRPNTSFCFLDIRSPGLGDTAMYLCATSSKGFSYNEQFFGPGTRLTVL.

Here the CDR3 reads CASSEGQAREAFF. The CDR3 DNA follows: TGCGCCAGCAGTGAGGGTCAAGCTCGGGAGGCTTTCTTT. This chain links TRBV10-2 with TRBJ1-1; D gene unclear. This CDR3 has 13 amino acids. The V end lost 2 bases, the J end lost 11 bases, and 15 bases lay between the germline ends. CDR1 and CDR2 from the germline V gene are WSHSY and SAAADI.

This chain uses TRBV28 with TRBJ1-3; D is perhaps TRBD1 (5 bases). Trimming removed 5 bases from V and 0 bases from J, with 8 bases in between. Per the germline V gene, CDR1 is MDHEN and CDR2 is SYDVKM. This CDR3 contains 14 residues. The DNA for the CDR3 is TGTGCCAGCAGTGGTGGGGGCTCTGGAAACACCATATATTTT. Translation: CASSGGGSGNTIYF. The full variable domain, with the rest looked up from reference TRBV28 and TRBJ1-3, is DVKVTQSSRYLVKRTGEKVFLECVQDMDHENMFWYRQDPGLGLRLIYFSYDVKMKEKGDIPEGYSVSREKKERFSLILESASTNQTSMYLCASSGGGSGNTIYFGEGSWLTVV.

This rearrangement joins TRBV18 to TRBJ1-3, with a tentative D call TRBD1 (5 bases). Germline V gives CDR1 KGHSH, CDR2 LQKENI. Trimming pared 5 bases from V and 5 bases from J, leaving 16 bases between. The CDR3 is 15 amino acids. CDR3 amino acids: CASSSESGLRNTIYF. The CDR3 nucleotides read TGTGCCAGCTCATCCGAATCGGGACTTAGAAACACCATATATTTT.

The gene calls are TRBV6-2 or TRBV6-3 and TRBJ1-5, with D possibly being TRBD1 (6 bases). Germline CDR1 MNHEY, CDR2 SVGEGT. The CDR3 extends over 14 amino acids. V lost 5 bases and J lost 6, with 14 bases in between. The CDR3: CASSVDRRSQPQHF. The CDR3 DNA reads TGTGCCAGCAGTGTTGACAGGAGGTCTCAGCCCCAGCATTTT.

This chain joins TRBV7-2 and TRBJ2-7, with D possibly matching TRBD2 (5 bases). The CDR3 runs to 14 residues. CDR1 SGHTA and CDR2 FQGNSA come from the germline V gene. V lost 5 bases and J 4 bases, leaving 15 bases between the germline ends. The CDR3 DNA is TGTGCCAGCAGCCTCGGACTCCGCCTATACGAGCAGTACTTC. Protein product: CASSLGLRLYEQYF. Full variable domain (outside the CDR3, taken from reference TRBV7-2 and TRBJ2-7): GAGVSQSPSNKVTEKGKDVELRCDPISGHTALYWYRQSLGQGLEFLIYFQGNSAPDKSGLPSDRFSAERTGGSVSTLTIQRTQQEDSAVYLCASSLGLRLYEQYFGPGTRLTVT.

V gene TRBV6-2 or TRBV6-3 combines with J gene TRBJ1-2, with D uncertain. V gave up 5 bases and J gave up 6 bases, with 10 bases separating them. The CDR3 spans 12 residues. Germline CDR1 and CDR2: MNHEY and SVGEGT. The DNA of the CDR3 is TGTGCCAGCAGTCCCATGCAGGATGGCTACACCTTC. Its protein is CASSPMQDGYTF.

This clone is classed as medium-sized (0.01 to 0.1%). This chain joins TRBV29-1 and TRBJ2-7; D possibly uses TRBD1 or TRBD2 (6 bases each). V was clipped by 5 bases and J by 4 bases, with 18 bases between them. The germline CDR1 and CDR2 sequences are SQVTM and ANQGSEA. The CDR3 contains 14 residues. For the CDR3, the DNA is TGCAGCGTTCAATGGGGGGCAGGGAGTTACGAGCAGTACTTC. The encoded protein is CSVQWGAGSYEQYF.